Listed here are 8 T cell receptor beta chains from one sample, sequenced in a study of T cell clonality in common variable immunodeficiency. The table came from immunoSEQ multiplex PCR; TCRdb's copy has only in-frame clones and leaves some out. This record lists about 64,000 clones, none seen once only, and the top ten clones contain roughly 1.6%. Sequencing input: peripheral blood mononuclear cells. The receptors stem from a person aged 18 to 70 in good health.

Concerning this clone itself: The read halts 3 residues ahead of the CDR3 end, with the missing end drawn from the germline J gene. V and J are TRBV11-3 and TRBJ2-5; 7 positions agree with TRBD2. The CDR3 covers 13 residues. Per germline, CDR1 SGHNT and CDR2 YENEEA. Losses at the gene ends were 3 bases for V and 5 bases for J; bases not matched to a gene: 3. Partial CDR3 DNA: TGTGCCAGCAGCTTGGGGAGGGGCGAGACC. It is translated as CASSLGRGET. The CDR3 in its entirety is CASSLGRGETQYF.

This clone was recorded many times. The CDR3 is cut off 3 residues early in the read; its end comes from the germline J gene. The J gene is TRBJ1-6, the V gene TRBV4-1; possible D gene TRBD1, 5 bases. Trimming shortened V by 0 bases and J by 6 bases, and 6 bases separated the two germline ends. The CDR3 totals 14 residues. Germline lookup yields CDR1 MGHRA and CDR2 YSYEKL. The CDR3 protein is CASSQEGVNSPLHF. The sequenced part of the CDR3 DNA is TGCGCCAGCAGCCAAGAAGGGGTTAATTCACCC.

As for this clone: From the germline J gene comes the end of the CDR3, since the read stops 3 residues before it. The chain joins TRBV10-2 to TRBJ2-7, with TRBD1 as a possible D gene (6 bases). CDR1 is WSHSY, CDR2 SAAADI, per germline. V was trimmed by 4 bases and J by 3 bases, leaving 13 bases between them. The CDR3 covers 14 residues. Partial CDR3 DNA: TGCGCCAGCAGTGCAGGTATAGGGGGCTACGAG. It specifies CASSAGIGGYE. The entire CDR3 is CASSAGIGGYEQYF.

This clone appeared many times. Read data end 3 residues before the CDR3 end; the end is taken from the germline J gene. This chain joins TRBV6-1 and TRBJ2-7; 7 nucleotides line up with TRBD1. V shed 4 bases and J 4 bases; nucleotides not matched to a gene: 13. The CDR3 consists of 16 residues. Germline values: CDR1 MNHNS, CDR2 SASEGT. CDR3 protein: CASSGLFGDSGYEQYF. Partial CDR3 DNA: TGTGCCAGCAGTGGATTGTTCGGGGACAGTGGGTACGAG.

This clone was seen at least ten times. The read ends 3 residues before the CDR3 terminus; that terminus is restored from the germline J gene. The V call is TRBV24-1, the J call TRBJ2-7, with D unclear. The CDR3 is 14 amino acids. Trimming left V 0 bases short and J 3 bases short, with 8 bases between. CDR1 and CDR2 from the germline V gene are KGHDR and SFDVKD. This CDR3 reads CATSDLRLFYEQYF. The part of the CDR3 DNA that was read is TGTGCCACCAGTGATTTGCGGTTGTTCTACGAG.

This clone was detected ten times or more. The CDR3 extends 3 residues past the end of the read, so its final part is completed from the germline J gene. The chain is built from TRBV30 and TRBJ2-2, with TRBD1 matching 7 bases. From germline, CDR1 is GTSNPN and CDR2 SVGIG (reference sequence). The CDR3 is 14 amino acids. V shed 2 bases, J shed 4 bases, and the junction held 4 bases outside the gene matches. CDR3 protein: CAWSKGQFTGELFF. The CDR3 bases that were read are TGTGCCTGGAGTAAGGGACAGTTCACCGGGGAG.

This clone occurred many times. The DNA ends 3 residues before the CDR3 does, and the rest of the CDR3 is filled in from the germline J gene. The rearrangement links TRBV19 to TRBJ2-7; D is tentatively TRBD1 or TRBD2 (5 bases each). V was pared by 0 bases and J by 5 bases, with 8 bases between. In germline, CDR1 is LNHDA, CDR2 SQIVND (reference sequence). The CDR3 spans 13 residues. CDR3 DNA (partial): TGTGCCAGTAGTATAGATGAGGGGAACGAG. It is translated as CASSIDEGNE. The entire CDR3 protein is CASSIDEGNEQYF.

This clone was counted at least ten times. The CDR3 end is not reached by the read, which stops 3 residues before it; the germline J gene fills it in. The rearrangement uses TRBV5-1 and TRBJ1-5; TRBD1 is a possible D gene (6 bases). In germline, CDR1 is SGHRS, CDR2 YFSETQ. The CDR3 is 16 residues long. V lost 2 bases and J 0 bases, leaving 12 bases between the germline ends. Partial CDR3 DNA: TGCGCCAGCAGCTTAGATTACAGGGATAGCAATCAGCCC. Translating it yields CASSLDYRDSNQP. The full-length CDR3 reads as CASSLDYRDSNQPQHF.